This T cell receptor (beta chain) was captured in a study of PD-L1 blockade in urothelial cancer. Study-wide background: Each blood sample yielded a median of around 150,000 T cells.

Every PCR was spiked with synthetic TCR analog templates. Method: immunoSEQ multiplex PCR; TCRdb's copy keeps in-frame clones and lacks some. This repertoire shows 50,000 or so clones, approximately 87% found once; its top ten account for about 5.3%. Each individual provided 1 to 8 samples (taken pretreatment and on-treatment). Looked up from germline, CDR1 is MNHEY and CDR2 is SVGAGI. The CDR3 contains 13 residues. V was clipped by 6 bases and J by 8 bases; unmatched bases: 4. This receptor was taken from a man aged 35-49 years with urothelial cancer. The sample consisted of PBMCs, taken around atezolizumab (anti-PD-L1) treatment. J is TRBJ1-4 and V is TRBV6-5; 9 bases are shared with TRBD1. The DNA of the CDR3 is TGTGCCAGCAGACGGGGGACAGGGGAAAAACTGTTTTTT. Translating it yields CASRRGTGEKLFF.